This T cell receptor (beta chain) derives from a study of T cell repertoires in cytomegalovirus infection. Overall study context: Public TCR beta signatures marked donors with CMV infection and the matching HLA.

From the reads, TCRdb called clonotypes with MiXCR, one entry per CDR3 protein. The sample lists under 350,000 distinct CDR3 sequences, more than 8% occurring once. Germline assignment: CDR1 SGHNT and CDR2 YYREEE (reference sequence). This CDR3 is 17 amino acids long. Trimming cost V 7 bases and J 7 bases; bases outside gene matches: 17. The sample was PBMCs. The TCR sequence derives from a human donor in good health (CMV status not recorded). Some clones in this sample may be carry-over from other donors' samples. This chain connects TRBV5-4 to TRBJ2-2; TRBD2 aligns across 9 bases. As DNA, the CDR3 is TGTGCCAGCGGCTGGGAGAGTAGCGGGAGAAGAGGCGGGGAGCTGTTTTTT. Residues: CASGWESSGRRGGELFF.